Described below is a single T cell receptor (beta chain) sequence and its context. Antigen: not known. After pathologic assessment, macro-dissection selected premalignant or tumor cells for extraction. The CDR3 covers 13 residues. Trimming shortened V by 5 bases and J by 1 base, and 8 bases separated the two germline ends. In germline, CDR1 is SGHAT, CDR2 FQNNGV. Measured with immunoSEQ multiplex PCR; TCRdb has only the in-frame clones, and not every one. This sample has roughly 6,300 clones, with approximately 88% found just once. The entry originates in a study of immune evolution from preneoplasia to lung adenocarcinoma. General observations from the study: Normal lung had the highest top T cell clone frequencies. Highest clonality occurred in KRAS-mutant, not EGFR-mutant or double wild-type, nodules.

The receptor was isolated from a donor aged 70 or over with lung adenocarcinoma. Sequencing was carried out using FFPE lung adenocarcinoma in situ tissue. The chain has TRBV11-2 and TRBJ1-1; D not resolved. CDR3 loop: CASSPTANTEAFF. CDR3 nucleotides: TGTGCCAGCAGCCCGACCGCGAACACTGAAGCTTTCTTT.